These 3 T cell receptor beta chains came from one sample sequenced in a study of immune evolution from preneoplasia to lung adenocarcinoma. Assay: immunoSEQ multiplex PCR; the TCRdb copy retains only in-frame clones and omits some. Seen here are roughly 28,000 clones, just under 75% observed once, and the top ten hold around 6%. The specimen was FFPE invasive lung adenocarcinoma tissue. These receptors originate from a person aged 60 to 70 with invasive lung adenocarcinoma. Some clones in this sample may be carry-over from other donors' samples.

The chain recombines TRBV6-4 with TRBJ2-3, with TRBD2 matching over 7 bases. V was clipped by 4 bases and J by 5 bases; unmatched bases: 6. The V gene's germline CDR1 is MRHNA and CDR2 SNTAGT. This CDR3 comprises 14 residues. CDR3 residues: CASSAVGRGDTQYF. The CDR3 coding sequence is TGTGCCAGCAGTGCAGTAGGGAGGGGAGATACGCAGTATTTT.

This clone turned up a few times. The chain links TRBV5-4 to TRBJ2-7; D possibly corresponds to TRBD2 (5 bases). V lost 0 bases to trimming and J lost 3 bases, with 7 bases between them. There are 13 residues in the CDR3. Germline CDR1 and CDR2: SGHNT and YYREEE (reference sequence). The CDR3, as DNA: TGTGCCAGCAGCTTGGATCGGGACTACGAGCAGTACTTC. Protein product: CASSLDRDYEQYF. The full variable domain, rest sourced from reference TRBV5-4 and TRBJ2-7, is ETGVTQSPTHLIKTRGQQVTLRCSSQSGHNTVSWYQQALGQGPQFIFQYYREEENGRGNFPPRFSGLQFPNYSSELNVNALELDDSALYLCASSLDRDYEQYFGPGTRLTVT.

The chain recombines TRBV5-6 with TRBJ2-1; 10 bases align to TRBD2. The CDR3 consists of 16 residues. V lost 4 bases, J lost 7 bases, and 11 bases stayed unmatched. Per the germline V gene, CDR1 is SGHDT and CDR2 is YYEEEE. CDR3 in DNA: TGTGCCAGCAGCACGTGGACTAGCGGTAGGAGGAATGAGCAGTTCTTC. This gives the protein CASSTWTSGRRNEQFF.